The clone carrying this T cell receptor (beta chain) was seen at least ten times. Its antigen is not known. This entry belongs to a study of breast tumors, draining lymph nodes, adjacent tissues. Study findings and constraints: Findings are consistent with lymph node origin and intratumoral expansion of most tumor T cells.

The CDR3 is 13 amino acids. Germline V lookup: CDR1 SGHTA, CDR2 FQGNSA. The J segment lost 7 bases and the V segment lost 3 bases, leaving 4 bases of the junction unmatched. One entry per CDR3 protein, called by TCRdb with MiXCR from the multiplex PCR reads. The data show about 140,000 distinct CDR3 sequences, with about 22% seen just once and under 3% held by the top ten. The lymph nodes were axillary draining lymph nodes from breast cancer patients. Material for sequencing was axillary lymph node tissue. The rearrangement links TRBV7-2 to TRBJ1-2; 8 positions match TRBD1. The receptor was derived from a female donor with breast cancer. Some clones in this sample may be carry-over from other donors' samples. CDR3 nucleotides: TGTGCCAGCAGCTTCCACACAGGGGGTGGCTACACCTTC. Protein sequence: CASSFHTGGGYTF.